Below are 31 T cell receptor beta chains sequenced from a single sample in a study of shared clonotypes between healthy human individuals. The repertoire was sequenced with immunoSEQ multiplex PCR; TCRdb's copy has only in-frame clones and lacks some. The sample has over a million clones; about 84% are singletons. Sample: memory CD4+ T cells from PBMCs. Subset meaning: CD45RA-negative fraction. All receptors come from a man between 18 and 29 years old in good health. Some clones in this sample may be carry-over from other donors' samples.

On this clone itself: Since a much larger clone is just one base distant, this may be a read error. This rearrangement joins TRBV28 to TRBJ2-1, with 10 nucleotides matching TRBD1. Per the germline V gene, CDR1 is MDHEN and CDR2 is SYDVKM. V shed 5 bases, J shed 4 bases, and the junction held 5 bases outside the gene matches. The CDR3 sequence is 15 residues long. The CDR3 protein is CASSPSGQGYNEQFF. In DNA, the CDR3 is TGTGCCAGCAGTCCATCGGGACAGGGGTACAATGAGCAGTTCTTC.

This clone came up once. The chain carries TRBV7-2 and TRBJ2-3, with TRBD1 identical over 7 bases. From germline, CDR1 is SGHTA and CDR2 FQGNSA. The CDR3 loop spans 13 amino acids. After removal of 3 bases from V and 7 bases from J, the junction contained 4 bases not matched to a gene. Written as DNA, the CDR3 is TGTGCCAGCAGCTTGCAGGGGGTAAATACGCAGTATTTT. Residues: CASSLQGVNTQYF.

The chain has TRBV7-3 and TRBJ2-5, with 7 bases lining up with TRBD1. The ends lost 5 bases at V and 3 bases at J; junction bases unmatched: 3. The CDR3 contains 13 residues. Per the germline V gene, CDR1 is SGHTA and CDR2 is FQGTGA. CDR3 residues: CASSTDREETQYF. For the CDR3, the DNA is TGTGCCAGCAGCACCGACAGGGAAGAGACCCAGTACTTC.

The V and J genes are TRBV5-1 and TRBJ1-2, with D possibly matching TRBD1 (6 bases). Trimming removed 3 bases from V and 7 bases from J, with 13 bases in between. Germline assignment: CDR1 SGHRS and CDR2 YFSETQ. The CDR3 loop spans 13 amino acids. This CDR3 is CASSWAGAGGYTF. In nucleotides, the CDR3 is TGCGCCAGCAGCTGGGCGGGGGCAGGTGGCTACACCTTC.

J is TRBJ2-1 and V is TRBV11-3, with TRBD2 matching 7 bases. V lost 1 base and J lost 4; bases outside the gene matches: 10. The CDR3 covers 17 residues. The germline V gene has CDR1 SGHNT and CDR2 YENEEA. The CDR3 region is CASSLGVGGHPYNEQFF. Here the CDR3 DNA reads TGTGCCAGCAGCTTAGGGGTGGGAGGGCACCCATACAATGAGCAGTTCTTC.

The chain's CDR3 is CASSTPQVGRTQYF. DNA of the CDR3: TGTGCCAGCAGCACCCCGCAGGTCGGGCGGACCCAGTACTTC. The chain employs TRBV11-2 and TRBJ2-5; no reliable D call. The CDR3 contains 14 residues. Trimming stripped 5 bases from V and 7 bases from J, with 17 bases between. Germline-derived CDR1 and CDR2 are SGHAT and FQNNGV.

The chain links TRBV11-2 to TRBJ2-5, with a tentative D call TRBD1 (6 bases). The CDR3 consists of 16 residues. V lost 4 bases and J 5 bases, leaving 20 bases between the germline ends. Germline loops: CDR1 SGHAT, CDR2 FQNNGV. Here the CDR3 reads CASSSQKGRDMETQYF. CDR3 sequence (DNA): TGTGCCAGCAGCTCACAAAAAGGCCGGGACATGGAGACCCAGTACTTC. Using reference TRBV11-2 and TRBJ2-5 for the parts outside the CDR3, the full variable domain is EAGVAQSPRYKIIEKRQSVAFWCNPISGHATLYWYQQILGQGPKLLIQFQNNGVVDDSQLPKDRFSAERLKGVDSTLKIQPAKLEDSAVYLCASSSQKGRDMETQYFGPGTRLLVL.

The chain recombines TRBV6-4 with TRBJ2-5; D is uncertain. The CDR3 is 10 amino acids. The germline V gene has CDR1 MRHNA and CDR2 SNTAGT. The V end lost 10 bases, the J end lost 7 bases, and 10 bases lay between the germline ends. The CDR3 is CATWDATQYF. As DNA, the CDR3 is TGTGCCACCTGGGATGCGACCCAGTACTTC.

The chain recombines TRBV6-5 with TRBJ2-7; possible D gene TRBD2, 5 bases. The V gene's germline CDR1 is MNHEY and CDR2 SVGAGI. V lost 6 bases and J lost 3, with 18 bases in between. This CDR3 has 15 residues. The CDR3 DNA reads TGTGCCAGCAGCGGGGTGGGTAGTGGGGACTACGAGCAGTACTTC. Translating gives CASSGVGSGDYEQYF.

This clone was counted between two and nine times. The rearrangement links TRBV28 to TRBJ1-2; 9 nucleotides align to TRBD1. The CDR3 is 14 amino acids. The V segment lost 2 bases and the J segment 8 bases; nucleotides outside the gene matches: 6. Germline CDR1 and CDR2: MDHEN and SYDVKM. As DNA, the CDR3 is TGTGCCAGCAGTTTACCCGGGACAGGGTTCGGCTACACCTTC. Amino acids: CASSLPGTGFGYTF.

The J gene is TRBJ2-1, the V gene TRBV28; D may be TRBD2 (6 bases). V was pared by 4 bases and J by 5 bases, with 12 bases between. Germline CDR1 reads MDHEN; CDR2 reads SYDVKM. The CDR3 is 14 residues long. CDR3: CASSSTGLHNEQFF. CDR3 sequence (DNA): TGTGCCAGCAGTTCGACGGGACTGCACAATGAGCAGTTCTTC.

V and J are TRBV6-6 and TRBJ1-2, with D possibly being TRBD1 (5 bases). Per germline, CDR1 MNHNY and CDR2 SVGAGI (reference sequence). This CDR3 spans 14 amino acids. Trimming stripped 5 bases from V and 8 bases from J, with 18 bases between. This CDR3 is CASSADSLPSGYTF. Here the CDR3 DNA reads TGTGCCAGCAGTGCCGACAGCCTTCCGTCAGGCTACACCTTC.

The chain combines TRBV7-2 with TRBJ2-1; TRBD1 aligns across 7 bases. V lost 8 bases and J lost 5; bases outside the gene matches: 9. CDR1 SGHTA and CDR2 FQGNSA come from the germline V gene. The CDR3 extends over 14 amino acids. The DNA of the CDR3 is TGTGCCAGCGTACAGGGGCAGGTAAACAATGAGCAGTTCTTC. It yields the protein CASVQGQVNNEQFF.

The chain recombines TRBV2 with TRBJ2-5, with 9 bases identical to TRBD1. Near its end, the DNA agrees better with TRBJ2-7, so the J call may be wrong. Germline loops: CDR1 SNHLY, CDR2 FYNNEI. The CDR3 is made up of 14 amino acids. The DNA for the CDR3 is TGTGCCAGCAGTACCGGGACAGGGTCTCTCGAGCAGTACTTC. This gives the protein CASSTGTGSLEQYF.

This clone came up once. CDR3 loop: CASSSLDRGAFF. In DNA form, the CDR3 reads TGTGCCAGCAGCTCCCTGGACAGGGGGGCTTTCTTT. The chain has TRBV7-8 and TRBJ1-1; TRBD1 aligns across 10 bases. Looked up from germline, CDR1 is SGHVS and CDR2 is FQNEAQ. Unmatched junction bases numbered 4, after V lost 4 bases and J lost 11 bases. The CDR3 consists of 12 residues.

The chain is built from TRBV11-2 and TRBJ2-1; possible D gene TRBD2, 5 bases. Trimming cost V 1 base and J 3 bases, with 7 bases left between them. The length of the CDR3 is 14 residues. CDR1 and CDR2 from the germline V gene are SGHAT and FQNNGV. The CDR3 loop reads CASSLAGNYNEQFF. In DNA, the CDR3 is TGTGCCAGCAGCTTAGCCGGGAACTACAATGAGCAGTTCTTC.

This chain joins TRBV5-5 and TRBJ2-2; D is ambiguous. There are 17 residues in the CDR3. In germline, CDR1 is SGHKS, CDR2 YYEKEE (reference sequence). Trimming removed 0 bases from V and 1 base from J, with 13 bases in between. Here the CDR3 reads CASSLVAAGLNTGELFF. The CDR3 DNA follows: TGTGCCAGCAGCTTGGTGGCGGCAGGCTTGAACACCGGGGAGCTGTTTTTT.

V usage is TRBV18 and J usage is TRBJ1-2, with 8 bases matching TRBD1. This CDR3 is 13 amino acids long. CDR1 and CDR2 from the germline V gene are KGHSH and LQKENI. V shed 4 bases and J 5 bases; nucleotides not matched to a gene: 3. The CDR3 nucleotides are TGTGCCAGCTCACAGGGACAGGAATATGGCTACACCTTC. Translating gives CASSQGQEYGYTF.

The chain uses TRBV11-2 and TRBJ2-3, with D unclear. Trimming shortened V by 4 bases and J by 2 bases, and 7 bases separated the two germline ends. This CDR3 region has 13 residues. From germline, CDR1 is SGHAT and CDR2 FQNNGV. Here the CDR3 reads CASSSINTDTQYF. In DNA form, the CDR3 reads TGTGCCAGCAGCTCCATTAACACAGATACGCAGTATTTT.

The genes are TRBV27 and TRBJ2-2, with D tentatively TRBD1 (7 bases). The CDR3 is 13 residues long. Trimming removed 6 bases at V and 6 bases at J, with 11 bases between. Germline V lookup: CDR1 MNHEY, CDR2 SMNVEV (reference sequence). Written as DNA, the CDR3 is TGTGCCAGCAGCCGCAGGGGGGCCGGGGAGCTGTTTTTT. It specifies CASSRRGAGELFF.

The rearrangement uses TRBV14 and TRBJ2-7; 11 bases fit TRBD1. The J segment lost 7 bases and the V segment lost 4 bases, leaving 6 bases of the junction unmatched. Germline V gene sequence: CDR1 SGHDN, CDR2 FVKESK. The CDR3 loop spans 14 amino acids. CDR3 sequence (DNA): TGTGCCAGCAGCCGGACAGGGGGCCTGTGGGAGCAGTACTTC. Amino acids: CASSRTGGLWEQYF.

The chain is built from TRBV11-2 and TRBJ2-1, with 8 nucleotides matching TRBD1. V was clipped by 8 bases and J by 4 bases; unmatched bases: 4. The CDR3 consists of 13 residues. The germline CDR1 and CDR2 sequences are SGHAT and FQNNGV. The DNA of the CDR3 is TGTGCCAGCCGACAGGGGATATACAATGAGCAGTTCTTC. Encoded protein: CASRQGIYNEQFF.

The rearrangement links TRBV9 to TRBJ2-1; 7 bases map to TRBD1. V dropped 0 bases and J dropped 9; count of bases not matched to a gene: 3. The germline V gene encodes CDR1 SGDLS and CDR2 YYNGEE. CDR3 size: 13 residues. The CDR3: CASSVGQGSEQFF. DNA of the CDR3: TGTGCCAGCAGCGTAGGACAGGGTTCTGAGCAGTTCTTC.

The genes are TRBV5-4 and TRBJ1-2; D not resolved. Germline CDR1 and CDR2: SGHNT and YYREEE (reference sequence). The CDR3 length is 18 residues. V was clipped by 1 base and J by 0 bases, with 19 bases between them. CDR3 sequence reads: CASSLPKFDGQPNYGYTF. Written as DNA, the CDR3 is TGTGCCAGCAGCTTGCCAAAATTCGATGGCCAGCCTAACTATGGCTACACCTTC.

This sequence joins TRBV7-8 and TRBJ2-5; 7 bases fit TRBD1. The junction had 7 bases not matched to a gene; V was cut back by 5 bases and J by 4 bases. Germline lookup yields CDR1 SGHVS and CDR2 FQNEAQ. CDR3 size: 14 residues. Here the CDR3 DNA reads TGTGCCAGCAGCAACCGGGACAGTACAGAGACCCAGTACTTC. Its protein is CASSNRDSTETQYF.

The chain combines TRBV28 with TRBJ1-1; D is unresolved. Per germline, CDR1 MDHEN and CDR2 SYDVKM. This CDR3 is built from 12 residues. V lost 7 bases to trimming and J lost 5 bases, with 11 bases between them. CDR3: CASKGPGTEAFF. In DNA, the CDR3 is TGTGCCAGCAAGGGCCCGGGGACTGAAGCTTTCTTT.

V and J are TRBV5-1 and TRBJ2-7, with D possibly TRBD1 on 6 matching bases. The CDR3 contains 14 residues. Germline V gene lookup returns CDR1 SGHRS and CDR2 YFSETQ. V was shortened by 7 bases and J by 4 bases, with 18 bases between the two germline ends. The CDR3 loop reads CASGEQGSGYEQYF. The CDR3 bases are TGCGCCAGCGGAGAACAGGGTTCGGGATACGAGCAGTACTTC.

The sample holds one count of this clone. The chain carries TRBV2 and TRBJ2-6, with 8 bases identical to TRBD1. V lost 3 bases, J lost 0 bases, and 13 bases stayed unmatched. From germline, CDR1 is SNHLY and CDR2 FYNNEI. This CDR3 is 20 amino acids long. In nucleotides, the CDR3 is TGTGCCAGCAGTGAGACAGGGGTCCCAATTCAGAGCTCTGGGGCCAACGTCCTGACTTTC. The encoded protein is CASSETGVPIQSSGANVLTF.

This clone was seen a few times. V and J are TRBV7-2 and TRBJ1-3; unclear D gene. This CDR3 region has 12 residues. The germline V and J ends were trimmed by 5 bases and 4 bases, with 6 bases remaining between them. CDR1 SGHTA and CDR2 FQGNSA come from the germline V gene. This chain's CDR3 is CASSPRGNTIYF. The CDR3 nucleotides are TGTGCCAGCAGCCCCAGAGGAAACACCATATATTTT. Supplemented by reference TRBV7-2 and TRBJ1-3, the full variable domain reads GAGVSQSPSNKVTEKGKDVELRCDPISGHTALYWYRQSLGQGLEFLIYFQGNSAPDKSGLPSDRFSAERTGGSVSTLTIQRTQQEDSAVYLCASSPRGNTIYFGEGSWLTVV.

The chain carries TRBV4-1 and TRBJ2-2; 8 bases align to TRBD2. CDR3 length: 14 amino acids. The germline CDR1 and CDR2 sequences are MGHRA and YSYEKL. V trimming: 4 bases; J trimming: 5 bases; junction bases outside the gene matches: 3. CDR3 nucleotide sequence: TGCGCCAGCAGCCGAGCGGGAGAAACCGGGGAGCTGTTTTTT. Translating gives CASSRAGETGELFF.

This clone was seen just once. V and J are TRBV15 and TRBJ2-3; 13 bases match TRBD2. Germline CDR1 LNHNV, CDR2 YYDKDF (reference sequence). The CDR3 spans 16 residues. Germline trimming cut 6 bases from V and 3 bases from J; bases unmatched to any gene: 6. In DNA, the CDR3 is TGTGCCACCAGTTGGGGACTAGCGGGAAGTACAGATACGCAGTATTTT. It translates to CATSWGLAGSTDTQYF.